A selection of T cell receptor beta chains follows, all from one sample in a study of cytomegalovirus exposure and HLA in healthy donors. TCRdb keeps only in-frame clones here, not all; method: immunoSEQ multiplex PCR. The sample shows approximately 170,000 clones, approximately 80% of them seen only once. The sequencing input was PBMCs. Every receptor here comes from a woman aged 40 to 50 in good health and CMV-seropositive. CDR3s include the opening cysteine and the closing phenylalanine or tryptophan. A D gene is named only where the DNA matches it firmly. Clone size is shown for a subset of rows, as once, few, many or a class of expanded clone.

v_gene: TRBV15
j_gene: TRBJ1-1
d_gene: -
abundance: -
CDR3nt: TGTGCCACCAGCAGAACACAGGGGAACACTGAAGCTTTCTTT
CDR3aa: CATSRTQGNTEAFF

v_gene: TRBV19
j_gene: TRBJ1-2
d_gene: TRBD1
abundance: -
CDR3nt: TGTGCCACAAGAACGGGGGCAGGGGGCAACAGTGTCTACACCTTC
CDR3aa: CATRTGAGGNSVYTF

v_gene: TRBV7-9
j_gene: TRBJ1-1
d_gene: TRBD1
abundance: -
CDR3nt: TGTGCCAGCAGGGTCCTATCGGGACAGCAGAACACTGAAGCTTTCTTT
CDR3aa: CASRVLSGQQNTEAFF

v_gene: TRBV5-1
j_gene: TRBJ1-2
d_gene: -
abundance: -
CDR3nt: TGCGCCAGCACCCATACCGGGGTGGGTTCTAACTATGGCTACACCTTC
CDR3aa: CASTHTGVGSNYGYTF

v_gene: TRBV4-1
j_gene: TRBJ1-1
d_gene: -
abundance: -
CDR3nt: TGCGCCAGCAGCCAAGAAGCCGGAGCCATGAACACTGAAGCTTTCTTT
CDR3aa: CASSQEAGAMNTEAFF

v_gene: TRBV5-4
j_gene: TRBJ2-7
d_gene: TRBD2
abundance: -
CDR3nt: TGTGCCAGCAGAGAGGAACTAGCGGGGGTTGGCGAGCAGTACTTC
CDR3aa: CASREELAGVGEQYF

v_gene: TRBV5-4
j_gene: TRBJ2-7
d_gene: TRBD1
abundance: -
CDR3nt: TGTGCCAGCAGCTTGACCGGGACAGCGCACTACGAGCAGTACTTC
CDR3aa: CASSLTGTAHYEQYF

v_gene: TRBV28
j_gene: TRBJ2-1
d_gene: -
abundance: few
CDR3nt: TGTGCCAGCGAAGGGGGAACCTACAATGAGCAGTTCTTC
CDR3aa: CASEGGTYNEQFF

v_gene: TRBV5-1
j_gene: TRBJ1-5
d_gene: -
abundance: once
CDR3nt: TGCGCCAGCCGCCCCGGAACTGGAGCAGGGGATAATCAGCCCCAGCATTTT
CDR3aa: CASRPGTGAGDNQPQHF

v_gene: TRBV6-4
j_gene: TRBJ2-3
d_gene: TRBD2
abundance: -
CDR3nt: TGTGCCAGTTCGATTAGCGGGGGTGTCACAGATACGCAGTATTTT
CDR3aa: CASSISGGVTDTQYF

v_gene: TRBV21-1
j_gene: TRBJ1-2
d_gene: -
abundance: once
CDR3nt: TGTGCCAGCAGGCATGGGGTTAGCGGCAGCAAGGTAGGCTATGGCTACACCTTC
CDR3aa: CASRHGVSGSKVGYGYTF

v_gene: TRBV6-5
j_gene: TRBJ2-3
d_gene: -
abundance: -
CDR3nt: TGTGCCAGCAAGCAGGGTTCAGATACGCAGTATTTT
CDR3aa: CASKQGSDTQYF

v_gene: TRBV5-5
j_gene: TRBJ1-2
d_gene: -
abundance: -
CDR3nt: TGTGCCAGCAGCTTTTCAGGAGGTGGCTACACCTTC
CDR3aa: CASSFSGGGYTF

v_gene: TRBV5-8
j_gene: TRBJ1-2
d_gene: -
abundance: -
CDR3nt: TGTGCCAGCAGCTTTAGGTCGGGAAACTATGGCTACACCTTC
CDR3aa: CASSFRSGNYGYTF

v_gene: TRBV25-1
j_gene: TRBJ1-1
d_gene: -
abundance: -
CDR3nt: TGTGCCAGCAGTGTCCCGGGGTTTGACACTGAAGCTTTCTTT
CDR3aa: CASSVPGFDTEAFF

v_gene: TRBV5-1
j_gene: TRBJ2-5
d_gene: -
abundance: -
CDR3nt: TGCGCCAGCAGCTTGGGACTCGGTGAGGAGACCCAGTACTTC
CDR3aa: CASSLGLGEETQYF

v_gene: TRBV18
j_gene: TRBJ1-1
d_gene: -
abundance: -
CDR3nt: TGTGCCAGCTCACCTACCCTTGGCCAGGGCTACACTGAAGCTTTCTTT
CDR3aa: CASSPTLGQGYTEAFF

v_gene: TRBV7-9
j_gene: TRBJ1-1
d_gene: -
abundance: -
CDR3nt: TGTGCCAGCAGTTCTGACGGGTACACTGAAGCTTTCTTT
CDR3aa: CASSSDGYTEAFF

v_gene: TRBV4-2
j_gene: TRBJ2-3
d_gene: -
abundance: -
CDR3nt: TGTGCCAGCAGCCAAGAGGCGGGGCAGGCAGATACGCAGTATTTT
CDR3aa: CASSQEAGQADTQYF

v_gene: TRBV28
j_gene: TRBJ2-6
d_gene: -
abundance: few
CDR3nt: TGTGCCAGCAGCCCGACGGGTTCGCAAGCCAACGGCCTGACTTTC
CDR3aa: CASSPTGSQANGLTF

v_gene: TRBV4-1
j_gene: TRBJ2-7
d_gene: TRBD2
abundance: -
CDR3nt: TGCGCCAGCAGCCGAGAAGCGGGGGGAATCGGCGAGCAGTACTTC
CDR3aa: CASSREAGGIGEQYF

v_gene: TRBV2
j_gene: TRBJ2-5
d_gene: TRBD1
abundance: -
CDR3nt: TGTGCCAGCAGTGAAAACAGGGGGCTTGGGGAGACCCAGTACTTC
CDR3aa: CASSENRGLGETQYF

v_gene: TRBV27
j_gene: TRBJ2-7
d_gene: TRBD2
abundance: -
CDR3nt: TGTGCCAGCAGTTTACGGGGAGGGTCCTCCTACGAGCAGTACTTC
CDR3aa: CASSLRGGSSYEQYF

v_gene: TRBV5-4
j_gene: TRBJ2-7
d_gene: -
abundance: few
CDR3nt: TGTGCCAGCAGCCCGCAGGGGAATTTCTACGAGCAGTACTTC
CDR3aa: CASSPQGNFYEQYF

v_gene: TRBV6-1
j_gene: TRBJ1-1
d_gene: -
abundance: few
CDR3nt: TGTGCCAGCAGTGCCCGGCAGGGAAATCCCACTGAAGCTTTCTTT
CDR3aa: CASSARQGNPTEAFF

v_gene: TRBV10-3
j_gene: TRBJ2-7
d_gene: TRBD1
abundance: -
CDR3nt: TGTGCCATCAGTTCCGGGACAGGGGGCCCCTACGAGCAGTACTTC
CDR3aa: CAISSGTGGPYEQYF

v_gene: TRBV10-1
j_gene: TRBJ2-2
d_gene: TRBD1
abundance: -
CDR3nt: TGCGCCAGCAGCCGGGACAGGGGAACCGGGGAGCTGTTTTTT
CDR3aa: CASSRDRGTGELFF

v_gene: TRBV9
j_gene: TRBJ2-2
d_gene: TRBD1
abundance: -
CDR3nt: TGTGCCAGCAGCTCCGGGACAGGACCCAACACCGGGGAGCTGTTTTTT
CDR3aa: CASSSGTGPNTGELFF

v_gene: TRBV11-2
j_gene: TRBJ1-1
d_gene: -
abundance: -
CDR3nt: TGTGCCAGCAGCCCTCAACCTTCCGTATTCAGTGAAGCTTTCTTT
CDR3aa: CASSPQPSVFSEAFF

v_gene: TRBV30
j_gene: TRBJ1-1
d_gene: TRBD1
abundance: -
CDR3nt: TGTGCCTGGAGGAAGGGACAGGGGGGGACTGAAGCTTTCTTT
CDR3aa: CAWRKGQGGTEAFF

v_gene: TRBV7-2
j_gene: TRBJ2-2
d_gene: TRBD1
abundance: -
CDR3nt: TGTGCCAGCAGCTTAGTAATGGGACAGGGGCCGGGGGAGCTGTTTTTT
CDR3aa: CASSLVMGQGPGELFF

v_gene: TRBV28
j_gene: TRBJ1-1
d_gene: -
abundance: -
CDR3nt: TGTGCTAGCAGTTTTGGGGGGTCTGAAGCTTTCTTT
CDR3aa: CASSFGGSEAFF

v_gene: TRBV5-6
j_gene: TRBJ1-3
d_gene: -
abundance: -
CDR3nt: TGTGCCAGCAGCTTCTACCTCACAGGGTACTCTGGAAACACCATATATTTT
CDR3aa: CASSFYLTGYSGNTIYF

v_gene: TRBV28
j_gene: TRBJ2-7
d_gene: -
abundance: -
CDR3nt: TGTGCCAGCAGTCAAATGTCTCTAGACAGTTCCTACGAGCAGTACTTC
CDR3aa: CASSQMSLDSSYEQYF

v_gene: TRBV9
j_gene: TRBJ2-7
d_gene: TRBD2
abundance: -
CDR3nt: TGTGCCAGCTCCCCGACAGCGGCGGGGGGCTACGAGCAGTACTTC
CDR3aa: CASSPTAAGGYEQYF

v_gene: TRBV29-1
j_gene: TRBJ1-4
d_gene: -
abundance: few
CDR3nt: TGCAGCGTTGTACAGCCGGGAGAAAAACTGTTTTTT
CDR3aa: CSVVQPGEKLFF

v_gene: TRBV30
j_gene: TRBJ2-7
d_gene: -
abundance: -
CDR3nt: TGTGCCTGGAATATCAAAACCTATACAGGCGGGCAGTACTTC
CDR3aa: CAWNIKTYTGGQYF

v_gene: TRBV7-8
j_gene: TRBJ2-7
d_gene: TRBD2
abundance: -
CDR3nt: TGTGCCAGCAGCCCCGTGACCACTAGCGGGGGATTCTCCTACGAGCAGTACTTC
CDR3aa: CASSPVTTSGGFSYEQYF

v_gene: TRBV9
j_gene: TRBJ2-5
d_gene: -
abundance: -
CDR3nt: TGTGCCAGCAGCCTCCGGGATACTAGTTGGGAGACCCAGTACTTC
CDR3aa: CASSLRDTSWETQYF

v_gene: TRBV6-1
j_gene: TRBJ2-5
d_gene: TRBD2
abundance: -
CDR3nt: TGTGCCAGCAGTGAAGGAGGAGCGGGGGTTGGTCCCGTTAAAGAGACCCAGTACTTC
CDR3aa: CASSEGGAGVGPVKETQYF

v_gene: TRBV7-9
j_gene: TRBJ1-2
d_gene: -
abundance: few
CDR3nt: TGTTCCAGCAGCTACCGGTGGGAAGGGGGCTATGGCTACACCTTC
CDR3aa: CSSSYRWEGGYGYTF

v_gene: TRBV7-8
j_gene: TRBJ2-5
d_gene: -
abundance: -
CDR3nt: TGTGCCAGCAGCTTCGGAGAGACCCAGTACTTC
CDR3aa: CASSFGETQYF

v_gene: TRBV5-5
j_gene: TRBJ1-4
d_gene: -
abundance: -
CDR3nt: TGTGCCAGCAGCTGGAAACAGGGCCAAACTAATGAAAAACTGTTTTTT
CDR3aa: CASSWKQGQTNEKLFF

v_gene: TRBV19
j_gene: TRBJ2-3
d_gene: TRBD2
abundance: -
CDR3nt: TGTGCCAGTAGTATTAGCGGGGTTAGCACAGATACGCAGTATTTT
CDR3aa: CASSISGVSTDTQYF

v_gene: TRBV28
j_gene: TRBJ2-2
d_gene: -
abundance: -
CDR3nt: TGTGCCAGCAGTTGGGGCATGGGGGCTGGGGAGCTGTTTTTT
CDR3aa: CASSWGMGAGELFF

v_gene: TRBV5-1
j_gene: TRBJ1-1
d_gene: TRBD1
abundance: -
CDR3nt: TGCGCCAGCAGCTTCGGGACAGGGGTCATGAACACTGAAGCTTTCTTT
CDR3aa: CASSFGTGVMNTEAFF

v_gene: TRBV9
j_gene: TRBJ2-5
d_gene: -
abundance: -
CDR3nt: TGTGCCAGCAGCGTAGCCAGGGAAGAGACCCAGTACTTC
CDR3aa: CASSVAREETQYF

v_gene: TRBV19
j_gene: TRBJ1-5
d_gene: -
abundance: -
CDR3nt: TGTGCCAGTTCTGGAGGGCTCACCCAGCATTTT
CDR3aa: CASSGGLTQHF

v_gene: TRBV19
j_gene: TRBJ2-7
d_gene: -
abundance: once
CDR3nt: TGTGCCAGTAGTACCGGACAGCCCTACGAGCAGTACTTC
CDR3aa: CASSTGQPYEQYF

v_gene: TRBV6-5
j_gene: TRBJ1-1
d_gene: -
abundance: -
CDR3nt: TGTGCCAGCAGGGAACAGGCGGAGACCCGAGCTTTCTTT
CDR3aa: CASREQAETRAFF

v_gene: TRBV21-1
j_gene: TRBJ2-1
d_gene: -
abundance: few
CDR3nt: TGTGCCAGCAGCACCCGACTAGCGCCTACCTCGGTGAATGAGCAGTTCTTC
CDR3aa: CASSTRLAPTSVNEQFF

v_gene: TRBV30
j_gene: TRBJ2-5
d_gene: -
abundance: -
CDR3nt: TGTGCCTGGAGTGTACGCGGGGAGACCCAGTACTTC
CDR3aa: CAWSVRGETQYF

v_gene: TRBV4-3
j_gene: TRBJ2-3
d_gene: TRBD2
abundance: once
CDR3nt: TGCGCCAGCAGCCAAGAAGTGGGAGGGTTTAGCACAGATACGCAGTATTTT
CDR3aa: CASSQEVGGFSTDTQYF